This T cell receptor (beta chain) was captured in a study of blood T cell repertoires in COVID-19. The repertoire was sequenced with immunoSEQ multiplex PCR; TCRdb's copy has only in-frame clones and lacks some. The sample yields roughly 140,000 clones, roughly 90% seen once. CDR3 length: 13 residues. The V end lost 4 bases, the J end lost 6 bases, and 13 bases lay between the germline ends. The germline V gene encodes CDR1 MGHDK and CDR2 SYGVNS. The receptor comes from a man between 45 and 60 years old with active or convalescent COVID-19. The chain couples TRBV25-1 to TRBJ2-7; D is perhaps TRBD1 (5 bases). Sequencing was performed on peripheral blood. CDR3 protein: CASSVDIIGEQYF. The CDR3 DNA is TGTGCCAGCAGTGTGGACATAATCGGCGAGCAGTACTTC.